Following are 15 T cell receptor beta chains from one sample sequenced in a study of a mutant IDH1 vaccine in newly diagnosed glioma. Sequenced by immunoSEQ multiplex PCR; TCRdb stores in-frame clones only, minus some. The sample includes roughly 54,000 clones, roughly 84% seen only once; the top ten take approximately 4%. These receptors lack a known antigen. Time point in this sample: week 35, safety follow-up. Doses of 300 ug of mutant IDH1 20-mer peptide were given with topical imiquimod. This specimen was PBMCs, taken from a glioma patient whose treatment included an IDH1 peptide vaccine. All receptors derive from a woman aged 18-29 years with glioma.

This chain connects TRBV29-1 to TRBJ1-3, with D hard to call. Per germline, CDR1 SQVTM and CDR2 ANQGSEA. The CDR3 contains 13 residues. V was shortened by 0 bases and J by 1 base, with 4 bases between the two germline ends. CDR3: CSVEEGSGNTIYF. CDR3 coding DNA: TGCAGCGTTGAAGAGGGATCTGGAAACACCATATATTTT.

The chain uses TRBV7-9 and TRBJ1-2, with 7 bases aligning to TRBD1. Unmatched junction bases numbered 5, after V lost 1 base and J lost 6 bases. The CDR3 is 14 residues long. Per germline, CDR1 SEHNR and CDR2 FQNEAQ (reference sequence). The CDR3 DNA follows: TGTGCCAGCAGCTTAGTACAGGGGAGGGATGGCTACACCTTC. Its translation: CASSLVQGRDGYTF.

The chain joins TRBV7-9 to TRBJ2-2; D unresolved. The germline gives CDR1 SEHNR, CDR2 FQNEAQ (reference sequence). The ends were cut back, 4 bases at V and 12 bases at J, with 21 bases in the middle. This CDR3 has 15 residues. The CDR3 region has the DNA TGTGCCAGCAGCTCGAGAACCGGTCCCACGGTACAGCTGTTTTTT. This translates into CASSSRTGPTVQLFF.

This clone is categorized as medium-sized. The sample has other DNA sequences that encode this CDR3 too. The chain has TRBV6-1 and TRBJ1-5, with D uncertain. This CDR3 spans 13 amino acids. The germline V gene encodes CDR1 MNHNS and CDR2 SASEGT. V lost 0 bases, J lost 7 bases, and 7 bases lay in between. CDR3 amino acids: CASSEATGQPQHF. Written as DNA, the CDR3 is TGTGCCAGCAGTGAAGCAACGGGACAGCCCCAGCATTTT.

The genes are TRBV27 and TRBJ2-7; D is possibly TRBD1 or TRBD2 (6 bases each). V lost 0 bases, J lost 5 bases, and 11 bases lay in between. CDR1 is MNHEY and CDR2 is SMNVEV in the germline V gene (reference sequence). The CDR3 length is 14 residues. CDR3 residues: CASSLSARGDEQYF. The CDR3 bases are TGTGCCAGCAGTTTATCGGCAAGGGGGGACGAGCAGTACTTC.

This clone was found once. The V call is TRBV5-1, the J call TRBJ1-4; D gene ambiguous. Germline assignment: CDR1 SGHRS and CDR2 YFSETQ. Trimming removed 0 bases from V and 7 bases from J, with 16 bases in between. CDR3 size: 16 residues. The chain's CDR3 is CASSLVLGGNREKLFF. The CDR3 DNA sequence: TGCGCCAGCAGCTTGGTATTGGGTGGGAACCGTGAAAAACTGTTTTTT.

V usage is TRBV2 and J usage is TRBJ1-4; no definite D call. Trimming removed 6 bases at V and 8 bases at J, with 13 bases between. From germline, CDR1 is SNHLY and CDR2 FYNNEI. The CDR3 spans 13 residues. CDR3 sequence reads: CASRRTIREKLFF. Written as DNA, the CDR3 is TGTGCCAGCAGGCGCACCATAAGGGAAAAACTGTTTTTT.

This clone has just a few counts. The chain couples TRBV5-6 to TRBJ1-1; the D gene is possibly TRBD1 (5 bases). The germline V gene has CDR1 SGHDT and CDR2 YYEEEE. Trimming pared 7 bases from V and 2 bases from J, leaving 12 bases between. The CDR3 totals 13 residues. This CDR3 is CASSDRLNTEAFF. DNA for the CDR3: TGTGCCAGCTCAGACAGACTCAACACTGAAGCTTTCTTT. Full variable domain (remainder filled in from reference TRBV5-6 and TRBJ1-1): DAGVTQSPTHLIKTRGQQVTLRCSPKSGHDTVSWYQQALGQGPQFIFQYYEEEERQRGNFPDRFSGHQFPNYSSELNVNALLLGDSALYLCASSDRLNTEAFFGQGTRLTVV.

The J gene is TRBJ1-2, the V gene TRBV6-1; tentatively, D is TRBD1 (5 bases). V lost 6 bases and J lost 3, with 8 bases in between. CDR3 length equals 12 residues. The germline V gene encodes CDR1 MNHNS and CDR2 SASEGT. The CDR3 DNA reads TGTGCCAGCAGGGGGCGCGACTATGGCTACACCTTC. It encodes CASRGRDYGYTF.

This clone has only a few counts. The CDR3 nucleotides are TGTGCCAGCAGTCCAGAGGGACAGGCAAATTCACCCCTCCACTTT. Protein: CASSPEGQANSPLHF. This sequence joins TRBV2 and TRBJ1-6; 8 bases fit TRBD1. Germline trimming cut 5 bases from V and 7 bases from J; bases unmatched to any gene: 7. The CDR3 loop spans 15 amino acids. Germline CDR1 and CDR2: SNHLY and FYNNEI.

The chain recombines TRBV9 with TRBJ1-2; the match to TRBD1 covers 9 bases. Germline values: CDR1 SGDLS, CDR2 YYNGEE. The CDR3 is 16 amino acids. Trimming at V came to 4 bases and at J to 0 bases, leaving 7 bases not matched to a gene. The CDR3 protein is CASSLRDRETNYGYTF. CDR3 nucleotide sequence: TGTGCCAGCAGCCTCCGGGACAGGGAGACTAACTATGGCTACACCTTC.

The gene calls are TRBV9 and TRBJ2-5; 12 nucleotides agree with TRBD2. V was clipped by 4 bases and J by 1 base; unmatched bases: 5. This CDR3 is built from 16 residues. Germline V gives CDR1 SGDLS, CDR2 YYNGEE. CDR3 region: CASSPRLAGAQETQYF. For the CDR3, the DNA is TGTGCCAGCAGCCCCCGACTAGCGGGGGCCCAAGAGACCCAGTACTTC.

V is TRBV25-1 and J is TRBJ1-2; 11 nucleotides match TRBD1. V lost 2 bases, J lost 4 bases, and 3 bases stayed unmatched. The length of the CDR3 is 15 residues. The germline CDR1 and CDR2 sequences are MGHDK and SYGVNS. DNA of the CDR3: TGTGCCAGCAGTGAACCGGGACAGGGGGGCTATGGCTACACCTTC. Amino acids: CASSEPGQGGYGYTF.

The J gene is TRBJ2-1, the V gene TRBV2, with D possibly matching TRBD1 (7 bases). Germline V lookup: CDR1 SNHLY, CDR2 FYNNEI. Trimming cost V 6 bases and J 8 bases, with 11 bases left between them. CDR3 size: 12 residues. CDR3 region: CASRDRRDEQFF. CDR3 nucleotides: TGTGCCAGCAGGGACAGGAGGGATGAGCAGTTCTTC.

A single count supports this clone. The rearrangement links TRBV30 to TRBJ2-7, with D possibly matching TRBD2 (5 bases). The CDR3 runs to 13 residues. The germline V gene encodes CDR1 GTSNPN and CDR2 SVGIG (reference sequence). The CDR3 protein is CASPSPSYYEQYF. The CDR3 DNA sequence: TGTGCATCTCCTAGCCCATCTTACTACGAGCAGTACTTC. Variable domain in full (rest from reference TRBV30 and TRBJ2-7): SQTIHQWPATLVQPVGSPLSLECTVEGTSNPNLYWYRQAAGRGLQLLFYSVGIGQISSEVPQNLSASRPQDRQFILSSKKLLLSDSGFYLCASPSPSYYEQYFGPGTRLTVT.